The 25 T cell receptor beta chains below were found in one sample sequenced in a study of T cell responses to AZD1222 COVID-19 vaccine. Sequencing used immunoSEQ multiplex PCR; TCRdb keeps in-frame clones, though not all of them. The data show roughly 150,000 clones, around 91% seen once. The source was peripheral blood, collected 28 days after the second AZD1222 dose. The receptors were sampled from an adult who received the AZD1222 COVID-19 vaccine.

CDR3 bases: TGTGCCAGCACCGTACGAGGCGAGAACACTGAAGCTTTCTTT. Encoded protein: CASTVRGENTEAFF. The V and J genes are TRBV6-5 and TRBJ1-1; no clear D gene. V lost 7 bases and J lost 1, with 13 bases in between. Germline CDR1 MNHEY, CDR2 SVGAGI. The CDR3 runs to 14 residues.

V gene TRBV28 combines with J gene TRBJ1-2; TRBD1 matches at 10 bases. V lost 2 bases to trimming and J lost 1 base; unmatched junction nucleotides: 4. Looked up from germline, CDR1 is MDHEN and CDR2 is SYDVKM. The CDR3 has 16 residues. CDR3 bases: TGTGCCAGCAGTTTACGAAGGGACAGGGGTAACTATGGCTACACCTTC. The encoded protein is CASSLRRDRGNYGYTF.

The V and J genes are TRBV2 and TRBJ1-5; weak D call: TRBD1 (5 bases). The CDR3 contains 16 residues. Trimming removed 7 bases from V and 0 bases from J, with 16 bases in between. Germline CDR1 SNHLY, CDR2 FYNNEI. The CDR3 loop is CASTGGGGYSNQPQHF. In nucleotides, the CDR3 is TGTGCCAGCACCGGCGGCGGGGGGTATAGCAATCAGCCCCAGCATTTT. The whole variable domain, filled in from reference TRBV2 and TRBJ1-5, reads EPEVTQTPSHQVTQMGQEVILRCVPISNHLYFYWYRQILGQKVEFLVSFYNNEISEKSEIFDDQFSVERPDGSNFTLKIRSTKLEDSAMYFCASTGGGGYSNQPQHFGDGTRLSIL.

The chain recombines TRBV5-4 with TRBJ2-7; 9 nucleotides line up with TRBD2. With V trimmed by 4 bases and J by 0 bases, 11 bases remained unmatched. The CDR3 totals 17 residues. Germline V gene sequence: CDR1 SGHNT, CDR2 YYREEE (reference sequence). CDR3 residues: CASSRGGASGASYEQYF. CDR3 in DNA: TGTGCCAGCAGCCGAGGCGGAGCTAGCGGGGCCTCCTACGAGCAGTACTTC.

The chain links TRBV28 to TRBJ1-6; D is ambiguous. CDR1 and CDR2 from the germline V gene are MDHEN and SYDVKM. Trimming cost V 2 bases and J 9 bases, with 11 bases left between them. This CDR3 comprises 14 residues. The CDR3 coding sequence is TGTGCCAGCAGTTTACCCCTCTTAGGTTCACCCCTCCACTTT. The encoded protein is CASSLPLLGSPLHF.

This clone was recorded a few times. The CDR3 loop reads CASSLGTYTEAFF. In DNA form, the CDR3 reads TGCGCCAGCAGCTTGGGAACCTACACTGAAGCTTTCTTT. The chain has TRBV5-1 and TRBJ1-1; no firm D call. The CDR3 sequence is 13 residues long. Trimming took 0 bases from V and 3 from J, leaving 6 bases between them. Germline values: CDR1 SGHRS, CDR2 YFSETQ.

This chain joins TRBV30 and TRBJ1-2; no clear D. CDR1 GTSNPN and CDR2 SVGIG come from the germline V gene (reference sequence). This CDR3 has 12 residues. V dropped 4 bases and J dropped 4 bases, with 10 bases sitting between them. Written as DNA, the CDR3 is TGTGCCTGGACCCCGCGATTCTATGGCTACACCTTC. Its translation: CAWTPRFYGYTF. Full variable domain (outside the CDR3, taken from reference TRBV30 and TRBJ1-2): SQTIHQWPATLVQPVGSPLSLECTVEGTSNPNLYWYRQAAGRGLQLLFYSVGIGQISSEVPQNLSASRPQDRQFILSSKKLLLSDSGFYLCAWTPRFYGYTFGSGTRLTVV.

The CDR3 nucleotides read TGCAGCGTTGGAGAGAGCTCCTATAATTCACCCCTCCACTTT. Residues: CSVGESSYNSPLHF. The gene calls are TRBV29-1 and TRBJ1-6; D remains unclear. Germline lookup yields CDR1 SQVTM and CDR2 ANQGSEA. V gave up 4 bases and J gave up 0 bases, with 7 bases separating them. This CDR3 comprises 14 residues.

The sample holds a few counts of this clone. J is TRBJ1-2 and V is TRBV4-3, with D tentatively TRBD1 (5 bases). The CDR3 runs 16 residues. Germline V lookup: CDR1 LGHNA, CDR2 YSLEER. V was pared by 0 bases and J by 2 bases, with 13 bases between. CDR3 nucleotides: TGCGCCAGCAGCCAAGATCAATCAGGGAGGAACTATGGCTACACCTTC. This sequence encodes CASSQDQSGRNYGYTF.

The chain couples TRBV24-1 to TRBJ1-4; tentatively, D is TRBD1 (5 bases). The CDR3 is 13 amino acids. Germline loops: CDR1 KGHDR, CDR2 SFDVKD. V lost 6 bases, J lost 10 bases, and 14 bases lay in between. CDR3 sequence reads: CATSQGDSGKLFF. The CDR3 nucleotides read TGTGCCACCAGTCAGGGAGACAGTGGAAAACTGTTTTTT.

The rearrangement joins TRBV27 to TRBJ2-7; 9 bases match TRBD1. V was pared by 4 bases and J by 7 bases, with 14 bases of the junction left unmatched. This CDR3 comprises 16 residues. From germline, CDR1 is MNHEY and CDR2 SMNVEV (reference sequence). CDR3 bases: TGTGCCAGCAGTTCCACCGGGACAGGGACCATTTTGGAGCAGTACTTC. Protein: CASSSTGTGTILEQYF.

This rearrangement joins TRBV28 to TRBJ1-2; 9 bases map to TRBD1. Germline CDR1 reads MDHEN; CDR2 reads SYDVKM. CDR3 length equals 15 residues. V lost 5 bases and J lost 11; bases outside the gene matches: 15. CDR3 nucleotides: TGTGCCAGCAGTGCGAAGGACAGGGGCCTTAGAGGGTACACCTTC. Protein sequence: CASSAKDRGLRGYTF.

The V gene is TRBV19, the J gene TRBJ1-5, with D possibly being TRBD1 (5 bases). Germline CDR1 and CDR2: LNHDA and SQIVND (reference sequence). V was shortened by 2 bases and J by 7 bases, with 15 bases between the two germline ends. CDR3 length: 15 residues. CDR3 sequence reads: CASSIQGDSWQPQHF. As DNA, the CDR3 is TGTGCCAGTAGTATACAAGGGGATTCTTGGCAGCCCCAGCATTTT.

This clone was counted a few times. V is TRBV7-9 and J is TRBJ2-1; 9 positions match TRBD2. The germline gives CDR1 SEHNR, CDR2 FQNEAQ (reference sequence). The length of the CDR3 is 14 residues. The V segment lost 6 bases and the J segment 11 bases; nucleotides outside the gene matches: 11. This CDR3 is CASSLNTAGGKQFF. As DNA, the CDR3 is TGTGCCAGCAGTTTAAACACCGCGGGGGGGAAGCAGTTCTTC.

CDR3: CASSLGATGIAGNTIYF. The CDR3 DNA is TGCGCCAGCAGCTTGGGGGCCACAGGGATAGCCGGAAACACCATATATTTT. V gene TRBV5-1 combines with J gene TRBJ1-3; D possibly corresponds to TRBD1 (6 bases). CDR1 SGHRS and CDR2 YFSETQ come from the germline V gene. The CDR3 sequence is 17 residues long. With 0 bases removed from V and 4 bases from J, the gap between germline ends came to 17 bases.

The sample holds many counts of this clone. The CDR3 loop is CASSLALASGGKETQYF. The CDR3 DNA reads TGCGCCAGCAGCTTGGCCTTAGCTAGCGGGGGGAAAGAGACCCAGTACTTC. The chain has TRBV5-1 and TRBJ2-5, with 11 nucleotides matching TRBD2. The V gene's germline CDR1 is SGHRS and CDR2 YFSETQ. The CDR3 contains 17 residues. V was clipped by 0 bases and J by 3 bases; unmatched bases: 7.

The V call is TRBV12-5, the J call TRBJ1-2; 12 bases align to TRBD1. In germline, CDR1 is LGHNT, CDR2 FRNRAP. The ends lost 6 bases at V and 5 bases at J; junction bases unmatched: 10. The CDR3 sequence is 16 residues long. The CDR3 is CASGPRGTGGDYGYTF. The CDR3 bases are TGTGCTAGTGGACCCAGGGGGACAGGGGGCGATTATGGCTACACCTTC.

This chain connects TRBV28 to TRBJ1-6; 8 bases are a match to TRBD1. Trimming at V came to 2 bases and at J to 6 bases, leaving 12 bases not matched to a gene. Looked up from germline, CDR1 is MDHEN and CDR2 is SYDVKM. This CDR3 is built from 18 residues. CDR3 in DNA: TGTGCCAGCAGTTTAGGGGCAGGACAGGGCTCAGGTAATTCACCCCTCCACTTT. Protein: CASSLGAGQGSGNSPLHF.

The rearrangement uses TRBV4-2 and TRBJ2-1; 10 positions match TRBD2. V was pared by 0 bases and J by 7 bases, with 9 bases of the junction left unmatched. This CDR3 spans 17 amino acids. Germline V lookup: CDR1 LGHNA, CDR2 YNFKEQ. CDR3: CASSQEGLAGVVNEQFF. The CDR3 nucleotides are TGTGCCAGCAGCCAAGAAGGTCTAGCGGGAGTCGTAAATGAGCAGTTCTTC.

The chain combines TRBV28 with TRBJ1-2; tentatively, D is TRBD1 (6 bases). CDR1 and CDR2 from the germline V gene are MDHEN and SYDVKM. The V end was cut by 6 bases, the J end by 5 bases, with 16 bases between. The CDR3 is 14 residues long. The CDR3 is CASSPPGGPYGYTF. As DNA, the CDR3 is TGTGCCAGCAGCCCTCCGGGGGGCCCGTATGGCTACACCTTC.

The chain is built from TRBV18 and TRBJ2-1, with TRBD2 matching 10 bases. The length of the CDR3 is 16 residues. Trimming took 2 bases from V and 7 from J; bases not matched to a gene: 8. The germline CDR1 and CDR2 sequences are KGHSH and LQKENI. This chain's CDR3 is CASSPSFSGGRNEQFF. The CDR3 nucleotides are TGTGCCAGCTCACCATCTTTTAGCGGGGGGAGAAATGAGCAGTTCTTC.

The chain links TRBV24-1 to TRBJ2-1; 12 nucleotides match TRBD2. The CDR3 runs to 15 residues. CDR1 and CDR2 from the germline V gene are KGHDR and SFDVKD. V lost 7 bases, J lost 2 bases, and 2 bases stayed unmatched. DNA of the CDR3: TGTGCCACCAGCGGACTAGCGGGGACCTACAATGAGCAGTTCTTC. Translated, it gives CATSGLAGTYNEQFF.

The CDR3 DNA sequence: TGTGCCAGCAGCTTATCCCCGGGCAGGGCCGAGCAGTACTTC. Its translation is CASSLSPGRAEQYF. The chain has TRBV7-7 and TRBJ2-7; a weak D match, TRBD1 (5 bases). Per germline, CDR1 SSHAT and CDR2 FNYEAQ (reference sequence). The CDR3 runs to 14 residues. Trimming shortened V by 2 bases and J by 6 bases, and 14 bases separated the two germline ends.

V and J are TRBV6-5 and TRBJ1-2; D unclear. Trimming cost V 7 bases and J 8 bases, with 23 bases left between them. Germline V gene sequence: CDR1 MNHEY, CDR2 SVGAGI. CDR3 length equals 15 residues. The CDR3 protein is CASTDSPRDSRGYTF. CDR3 coding DNA: TGTGCCAGCACCGATTCCCCGCGGGATTCTAGGGGCTACACCTTC.

V is TRBV4-3 and J is TRBJ1-1; maybe TRBD1 (6 bases). V was trimmed by 0 bases and J by 11 bases, leaving 13 bases between them. CDR3 length equals 13 residues. Germline V gene lookup returns CDR1 LGHNA and CDR2 YSLEER. The DNA for the CDR3 is TGCGCCAGCAGCCAAGATACAGGGTTGGAGGCTTTCTTT. This sequence encodes CASSQDTGLEAFF.